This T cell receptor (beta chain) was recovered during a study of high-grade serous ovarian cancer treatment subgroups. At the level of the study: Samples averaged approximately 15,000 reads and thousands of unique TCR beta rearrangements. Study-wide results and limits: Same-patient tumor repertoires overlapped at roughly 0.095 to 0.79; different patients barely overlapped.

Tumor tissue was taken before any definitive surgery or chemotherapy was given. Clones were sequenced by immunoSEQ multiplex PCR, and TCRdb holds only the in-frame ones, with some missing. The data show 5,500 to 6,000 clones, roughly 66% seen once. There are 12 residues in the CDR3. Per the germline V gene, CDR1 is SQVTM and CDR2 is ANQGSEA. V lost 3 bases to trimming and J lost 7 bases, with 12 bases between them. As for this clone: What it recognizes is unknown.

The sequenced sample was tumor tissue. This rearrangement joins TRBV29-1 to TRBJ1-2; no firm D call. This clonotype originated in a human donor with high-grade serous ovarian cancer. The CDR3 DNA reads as TGCAGCGTTGAGGAGCTAGCATTTGGCTACACCTTC. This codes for CSVEELAFGYTF. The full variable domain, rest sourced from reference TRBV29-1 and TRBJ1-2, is SAVISQKPSRDICQRGTSLTIQCQVDSQVTMMFWYRQQPGQSLTLIATANQGSEATYESGFVIDKFPISRPNLTFSTLTVSNMSPEDSSIYLCSVEELAFGYTFGSGTRLTVV.